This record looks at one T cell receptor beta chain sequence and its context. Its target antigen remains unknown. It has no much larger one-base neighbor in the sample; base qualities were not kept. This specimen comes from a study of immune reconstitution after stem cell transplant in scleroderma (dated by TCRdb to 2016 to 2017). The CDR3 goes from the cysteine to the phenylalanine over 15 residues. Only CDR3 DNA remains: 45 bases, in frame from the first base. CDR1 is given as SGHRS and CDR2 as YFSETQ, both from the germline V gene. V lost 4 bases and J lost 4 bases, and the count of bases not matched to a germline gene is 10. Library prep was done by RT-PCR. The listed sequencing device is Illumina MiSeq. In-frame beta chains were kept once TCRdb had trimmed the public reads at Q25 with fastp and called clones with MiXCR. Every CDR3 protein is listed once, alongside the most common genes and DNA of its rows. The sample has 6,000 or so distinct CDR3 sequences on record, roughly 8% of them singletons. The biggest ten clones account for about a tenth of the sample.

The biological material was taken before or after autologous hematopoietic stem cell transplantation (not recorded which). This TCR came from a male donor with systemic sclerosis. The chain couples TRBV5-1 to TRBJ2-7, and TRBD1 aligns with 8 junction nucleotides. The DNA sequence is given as TGCGCCAGCAGCGGAAACCAGGGGGCTCGGTACGAGCAGTACTTC. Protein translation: CASSGNQGARYEQYF.